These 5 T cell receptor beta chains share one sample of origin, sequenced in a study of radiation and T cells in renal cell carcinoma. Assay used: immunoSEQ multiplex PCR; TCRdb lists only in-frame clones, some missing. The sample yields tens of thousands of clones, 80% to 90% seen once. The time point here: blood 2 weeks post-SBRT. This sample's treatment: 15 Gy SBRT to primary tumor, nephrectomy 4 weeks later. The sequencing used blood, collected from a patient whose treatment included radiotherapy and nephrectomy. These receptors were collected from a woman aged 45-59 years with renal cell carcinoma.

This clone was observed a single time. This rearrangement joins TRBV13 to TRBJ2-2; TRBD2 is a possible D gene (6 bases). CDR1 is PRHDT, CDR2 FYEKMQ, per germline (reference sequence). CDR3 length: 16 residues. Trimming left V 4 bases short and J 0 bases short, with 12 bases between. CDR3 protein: CASSSPGLPNTGELFF. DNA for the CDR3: TGTGCCAGCAGCTCTCCGGGACTCCCGAACACCGGGGAGCTGTTTTTT.

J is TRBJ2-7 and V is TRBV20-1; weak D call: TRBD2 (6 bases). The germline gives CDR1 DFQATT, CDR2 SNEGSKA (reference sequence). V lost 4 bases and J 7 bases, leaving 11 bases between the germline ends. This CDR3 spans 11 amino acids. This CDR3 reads CSAILAEEQYF. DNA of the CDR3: TGCAGTGCTATATTAGCGGAGGAGCAGTACTTC.

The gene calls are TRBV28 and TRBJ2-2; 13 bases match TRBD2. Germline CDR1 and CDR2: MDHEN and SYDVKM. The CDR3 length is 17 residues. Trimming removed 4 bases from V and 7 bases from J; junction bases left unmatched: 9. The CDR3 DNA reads TGTGCCAGCAGTTCGCCGGGACTAGCGGGATTGGGCGGGGAGCTGTTTTTT. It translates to CASSSPGLAGLGGELFF.

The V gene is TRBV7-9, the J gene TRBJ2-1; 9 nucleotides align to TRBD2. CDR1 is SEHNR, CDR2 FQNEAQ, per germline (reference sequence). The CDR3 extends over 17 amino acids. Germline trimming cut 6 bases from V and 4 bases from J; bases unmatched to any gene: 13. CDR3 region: CASRRGLAGGLYNEQFF. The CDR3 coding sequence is TGTGCCAGCAGGAGAGGACTTGCGGGAGGGCTTTACAATGAGCAGTTCTTC.

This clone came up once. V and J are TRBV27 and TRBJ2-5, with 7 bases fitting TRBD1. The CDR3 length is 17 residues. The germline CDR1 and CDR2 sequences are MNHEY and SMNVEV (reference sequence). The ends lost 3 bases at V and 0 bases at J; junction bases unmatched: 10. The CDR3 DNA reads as TGTGCCAGCAGTTTTAACTCAGGGACAGCTTACCAAGAGACCCAGTACTTC. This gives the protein CASSFNSGTAYQETQYF.